What follows is one T cell receptor (beta chain) and its context. The CDR3 loop spans 15 amino acids. V was clipped by 2 bases and J by 3 bases; unmatched bases: 7. The germline gives CDR1 SGHNT, CDR2 YYREEE (reference sequence). This sample is part of a study of blood T cell repertoires in COVID-19. The assay was immunoSEQ multiplex PCR, and TCRdb's table has in-frame clones only and misses some. The data hold a few hundred thousand clones, with approximately 86% observed a single time. The chain uses TRBV5-4 and TRBJ2-5; 7 bases fit TRBD2. The receptor was derived from a human donor in a cohort sampled during active COVID-19. Sequencing was carried out using peripheral blood. CDR3 residues: CASSLGLAVEETQYF. The CDR3, as DNA: TGTGCCAGCAGCTTAGGTCTAGCGGTAGAAGAGACCCAGTACTTC.